Presented here are 18 T cell receptor beta chains from one specimen sequenced in a study of T cells in Graves' hyperthyroidism and ophthalmopathy. Amplified TCR beta CDR3 regions came from RNA transcripts. HTBI primers were employed in a first-round RT-PCR of the TCR CDR3. TCRdb recomputed calls from the multiplex PCR reads with MiXCR, one row per CDR3 protein. The sample shows roughly 500,000 distinct CDR3 sequences, 46% of them seen only once. The sequenced material came from peripheral blood or thyroid tissue (not recorded which). All receptors derive from an adult woman with Graves' disease, either hyperthyroidism or ophthalmopathy (not recorded which).

The chain recombines TRBV19 with TRBJ1-6; D gene uncertain. V was shortened by 6 bases and J by 8 bases, with 26 bases between the two germline ends. The V gene's germline CDR1 is LNHDA and CDR2 SQIVND (reference sequence). This CDR3 spans 18 amino acids. The CDR3 DNA sequence: TGTGCCAGTAGCACCGGGATCCGATATGCGCGGATTGATTCACCCCTCCACTTT. This encodes CASSTGIRYARIDSPLHF.

V is TRBV28 and J is TRBJ2-2; a possible D gene is TRBD2 (6 bases). Trimming took off 7 bases at V and 9 bases at J, with 21 bases between the two ends. The CDR3 is 15 amino acids. Germline V gene lookup returns CDR1 MDHEN and CDR2 SYDVKM. This chain's CDR3 is CASTLGGVAPRELFF. The CDR3 bases are TGTGCCAGCACCTTAGGAGGGGTCGCCCCTAGGGAGCTGTTTTTT.

The chain uses TRBV7-2 and TRBJ2-5; D ambiguous. V was pared by 7 bases and J by 5 bases, with 14 bases between. The germline V gene encodes CDR1 SGHTA and CDR2 FQGNSA. This CDR3 region has 13 residues. CDR3 amino acids: CASTPVFGETQYF. The DNA of the CDR3 is TGTGCCAGCACCCCGGTCTTCGGGGAGACCCAGTACTTC.

This clonotype was counted ten times or more. The gene calls are TRBV4-3 and TRBJ1-1; 9 bases are shared with TRBD1. The CDR3 runs to 15 residues. V trimming: 3 bases; J trimming: 0 bases; junction bases outside the gene matches: 2. The germline V gene has CDR1 LGHNA and CDR2 YSLEER. The CDR3 DNA is TGCGCCAGCAGCCATCGGACAGGGGTGAACACTGAAGCTTTCTTT. As protein: CASSHRTGVNTEAFF.

This chain joins TRBV19 and TRBJ1-2; D is perhaps TRBD1 (5 bases). With 6 bases removed from V and 10 bases from J, the gap between germline ends came to 12 bases. The germline gives CDR1 LNHDA, CDR2 SQIVND (reference sequence). This CDR3 has 11 amino acids. The CDR3 nucleotides are TGTGCCAGTAGATTGGGGCTCGACTACACCTTC. Translation gives CASRLGLDYTF.

The chain combines TRBV10-3 with TRBJ2-2, with no clear D. The CDR3 is 16 residues long. The germline gives CDR1 ENHRY, CDR2 SYGVKD. V was clipped by 0 bases and J by 4 bases, with 12 bases between them. In DNA, the CDR3 is TGTGCCATCAGTGAGTCGGCTCCCACCGTCACCGGGGAGCTGTTTTTT. Translated: CAISESAPTVTGELFF.

V gene TRBV7-9 combines with J gene TRBJ1-5, with no clear D. This CDR3 spans 15 amino acids. With 1 base removed from V and 2 bases from J, the gap between germline ends came to 9 bases. Germline loops: CDR1 SEHNR, CDR2 FQNEAQ (reference sequence). The CDR3 here is CASSLGPGGNQPQHF. CDR3 in DNA: TGTGCCAGCAGCTTAGGGCCTGGGGGCAATCAGCCCCAGCATTTT.

The J gene is TRBJ2-7, the V gene TRBV29-1; TRBD1 matches 8 bases. Germline V gives CDR1 SQVTM, CDR2 ANQGSEA. V shed 8 bases, J shed 3 bases, and the junction held 9 bases outside the gene matches. The CDR3 runs to 13 residues. For the CDR3, the DNA is TGCAGCTTGACAGGGGCCGGGGTCTACGAGCAGTACTTC. Translating it yields CSLTGAGVYEQYF.

CDR3 DNA sequence: TGTGCCAGCAGCTTAGTCTCGATGGGGGAGCTGTTTTTT. This translates into CASSLVSMGELFF. The chain employs TRBV7-8 and TRBJ2-2; D gene ambiguous. Germline loops: CDR1 SGHVS, CDR2 FQNEAQ. Trimming cost V 1 base and J 8 bases, with 8 bases left between them. This CDR3 comprises 13 residues.

At least ten counts were recorded for this clonotype. This chain links TRBV29-1 with TRBJ2-2; 14 bases match TRBD2. This CDR3 comprises 18 residues. The trim removed 5 bases at V and 7 bases at J, leaving 15 bases unmatched. CDR1 is SQVTM, CDR2 ANQGSEA, per germline. In DNA form, the CDR3 reads TGCAGCGTTTTTCAGTCCGGGACTAGCGGGAGAGGAGGCGGGGAGCTGTTTTTT. It specifies CSVFQSGTSGRGGGELFF.

To note about this clonotype: The missing conserved phenylalanine or tryptophan at the end of this CDR3 makes a read error likely. It is unclear where the CDR3 begins or ends on the DNA, so no DNA is shown, and the CDR3 is as TCRdb lists it. The chain carries TRBV13 and TRBJ2-7. With termini counted, the CDR3 has 8 amino acids. CDR1 is PRHDT, CDR2 FYEKMQ, per germline (reference sequence). The CDR3 loop reads CASSPRYG.

The table lists this clonotype with many counts. V is TRBV7-6 and J is TRBJ2-7; D is unresolved. CDR3 length: 15 residues. Germline V gene data show CDR1 as SGHVS and CDR2 as FNYEAQ. The V gene lost 1 base and the J gene lost 2 bases, with 12 bases spanning the gap. CDR3 coding DNA: TGTGCCAGCAGCTTAGGCCCCGATAGGGCCTACGAGCAGTACTTC. Translated, it gives CASSLGPDRAYEQYF.

In this sample, this clonotype turned up a few times. The chain couples TRBV7-2 to TRBJ1-4, with D perhaps matching TRBD1 (6 bases). This CDR3 has 15 amino acids. Germline loops: CDR1 SGHTA, CDR2 FQGNSA. V was pared by 2 bases and J by 8 bases, with 15 bases between. The CDR3 DNA is TGTGCCAGCAGCTTAAGGGCCAGGGGAGGAGAAAAACTGTTTTTT. Amino acid sequence: CASSLRARGGEKLFF.

Worth noting for this clonotype: At one boundary the junction diverges from the germline segment, which might be a read error. This rearrangement joins TRBV29-1 to TRBJ1-2; maybe TRBD1 (5 bases). Germline loops: CDR1 SQVTM, CDR2 ANQGSEA. The CDR3 is made up of 12 amino acids. The CDR3 reads CSVEEGTEYASF. The CDR3 nucleotides read TGCAGCGTTGAAGAAGGGACGGAGTATGCGTCCTTC.

This sequence joins TRBV18 and TRBJ2-7; D perhaps matches TRBD1 (5 bases). Germline CDR1 reads KGHSH; CDR2 reads LQKENI. V lost 4 bases to trimming and J lost 4 bases, with 8 bases between them. The CDR3 covers 12 residues. CDR3 region: CASSRQTYEQYF. The CDR3 nucleotides are TGTGCCAGCTCACGACAGACATACGAGCAGTACTTC.

This clonotype was counted at least ten times. A read error may explain this, as a much larger clone is one base away. In DNA, the CDR3 is TGTCCCAGCAGCTTTAATCTTGCTGAGGGCTACACCTTC. Translating gives CPSSFNLAEGYTF. The V gene is TRBV7-9, the J gene TRBJ1-2, with D uncertain. CDR3 length: 13 residues. Germline CDR1 is SEHNR and CDR2 is FQNEAQ (reference sequence).

This clonotype has only a few counts. Because it lacks the conserved phenylalanine or tryptophan at the end, this CDR3 is likely a read error. V is TRBV24-1 and J is TRBJ1-1; tentatively, D is TRBD1 (5 bases). Germline lookup yields CDR1 KGHDR and CDR2 SFDVKD. The CDR3 runs to 14 residues. With 3 bases removed from V and 6 bases from J, the gap between germline ends came to 13 bases. CDR3 sequence: CATSDPGGNSEAFL. Written as DNA, the CDR3 is TGTGCCACCAGTGATCCCGGGGGAAACTCTGAAGCTTTCCTT.

This clonotype was seen a handful of times. The chain combines TRBV6-1 with TRBJ1-3; 11 bases align to TRBD1. Per germline, CDR1 MNHNS and CDR2 SASEGT. Germline trimming cut 5 bases from V and 8 bases from J; bases unmatched to any gene: 8. The CDR3 covers 15 residues. The CDR3 loop is CASSRDRGFGDTIYF. CDR3 DNA sequence: TGTGCCAGCAGTCGGGACAGGGGGTTCGGAGACACCATATATTTT.